The T cell receptor beta chain described here comes from a study of blood T cell repertoires in COVID-19. Study-wide background: T cells, B-cell-depleted T cells, or PBMCs provided the cDNA or gDNA that served as material.

The CDR3 totals 15 residues. The germline V gene encodes CDR1 SGHNT and CDR2 YYREEE (reference sequence). V shed 0 bases and J shed 0 bases, with 7 bases lying between them. This clone was counted between two and nine times. Under the authors' procedure: Nucleated cell number was recorded as an estimate derived from reference gene primer amplification. Some clones are missing from TCRdb's copy, which holds only in-frame ones; the method was immunoSEQ multiplex PCR. V, J and clone size reflect that table, while D and trimming were determined from the DNA. The sample lists 150,000 to 200,000 clones, 79% seen once, with 17% in the top ten.

The chain employs TRBV5-4 and TRBJ2-1; D not certain. Sequences were obtained from peripheral blood. The origin of this receptor is a man aged 55 to 70 with active or convalescent COVID-19. For the CDR3, the DNA is TGTGCCAGCAGCTTGGAAGCGAACTCCTACAATGAGCAGTTCTTC. Its protein is CASSLEANSYNEQFF.